This T cell receptor beta chain came from a study of T cell changes during pregnancy in multiple sclerosis. V was clipped by 1 base and J by 8 bases; unmatched bases: 8. Germline V lookup: CDR1 SGHRS, CDR2 YFSETQ. The CDR3 loop spans 15 amino acids. Sequencing used immunoSEQ multiplex PCR; TCRdb keeps in-frame clones, though not all of them. This sample yields 65,000 to 95,000 clones, of which about 93% are seen a single time; about 0.99% belongs to the top ten. Material: peripheral blood, obtained in the second trimester of pregnancy. The chain carries TRBV5-1 and TRBJ2-1, with 8 bases that match TRBD2. The sequence derives from a female donor in good health, enrolled as a control in a pregnancy study. The CDR3 loop reads CASSLPLAGEDEQFF. The DNA of the CDR3 is TGCGCCAGCAGCTTGCCGCTAGCGGGTGAAGATGAGCAGTTCTTC.